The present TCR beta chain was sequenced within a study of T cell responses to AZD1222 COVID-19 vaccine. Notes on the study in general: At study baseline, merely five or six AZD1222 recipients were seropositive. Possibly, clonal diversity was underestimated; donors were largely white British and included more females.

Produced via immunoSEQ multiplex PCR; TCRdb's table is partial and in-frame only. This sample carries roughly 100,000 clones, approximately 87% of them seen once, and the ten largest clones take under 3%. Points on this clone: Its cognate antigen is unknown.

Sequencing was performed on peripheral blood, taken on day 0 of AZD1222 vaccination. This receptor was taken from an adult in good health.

The CDR3 DNA reads TGTGCCAGCTCACTGTGGACAGGCGACGAGCAGTACTTC. It codes for CASSLWTGDEQYF. The genes are TRBV18 and TRBJ2-7; 7 nucleotides agree with TRBD1. Germline-derived CDR1 and CDR2 are KGHSH and LQKENI. This CDR3 comprises 13 residues. The J segment lost 5 bases and the V segment lost 4 bases, leaving 5 bases of the junction unmatched.